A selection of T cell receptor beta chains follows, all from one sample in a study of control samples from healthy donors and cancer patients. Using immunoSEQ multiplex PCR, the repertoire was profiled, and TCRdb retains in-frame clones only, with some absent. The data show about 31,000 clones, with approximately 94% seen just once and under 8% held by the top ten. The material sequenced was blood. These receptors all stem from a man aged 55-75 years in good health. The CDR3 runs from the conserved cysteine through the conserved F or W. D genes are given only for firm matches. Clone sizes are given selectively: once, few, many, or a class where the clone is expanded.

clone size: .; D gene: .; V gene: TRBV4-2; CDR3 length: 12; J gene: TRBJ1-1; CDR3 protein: CASSHEGPEAFF; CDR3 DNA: TGTGCCAGCAGCCACGAGGGGCCTGAAGCTTTCTTT
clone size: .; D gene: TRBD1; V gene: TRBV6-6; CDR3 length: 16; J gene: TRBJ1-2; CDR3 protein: CASTMGFGQGVYGYTF; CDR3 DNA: TGTGCCAGCACTATGGGGTTTGGACAGGGCGTCTATGGCTACACCTTC
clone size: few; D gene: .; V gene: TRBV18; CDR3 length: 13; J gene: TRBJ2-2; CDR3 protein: CASSSARTGELFF; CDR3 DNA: TGTGCCAGCTCATCGGCGAGAACCGGGGAGCTGTTTTTT
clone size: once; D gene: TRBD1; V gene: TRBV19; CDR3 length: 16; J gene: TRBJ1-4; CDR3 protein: CASRDTGGVFYEKLFF; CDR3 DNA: TGTGCCAGTAGGGACACAGGGGGCGTTTTTTACGAAAAACTGTTTTTT
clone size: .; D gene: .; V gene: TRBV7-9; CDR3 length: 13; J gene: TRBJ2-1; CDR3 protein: CASMEGAYNEQFF; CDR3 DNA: TGTGCCAGCATGGAGGGGGCCTACAATGAGCAGTTCTTC
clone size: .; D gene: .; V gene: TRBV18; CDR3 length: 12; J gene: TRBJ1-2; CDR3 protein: CASSPGPNGYTF; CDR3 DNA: TGTGCCAGCTCACCTGGTCCTAATGGCTACACCTTC
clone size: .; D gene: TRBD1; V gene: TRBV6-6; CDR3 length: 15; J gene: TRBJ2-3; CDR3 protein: CASIRDSASTDTQYF; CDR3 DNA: TGTGCCAGCATCCGGGACAGCGCTAGCACAGATACGCAGTATTTT
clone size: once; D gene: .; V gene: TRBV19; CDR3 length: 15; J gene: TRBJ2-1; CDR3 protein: CASTSTGQSYNEQFF; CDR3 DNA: TGTGCCAGTACTTCGACAGGACAGTCCTACAATGAGCAGTTCTTC
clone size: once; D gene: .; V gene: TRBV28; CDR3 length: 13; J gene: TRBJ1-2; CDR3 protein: CASSLVSGWGYTF; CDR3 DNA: TGTGCCAGCAGTTTAGTTTCGGGGTGGGGCTACACCTTC
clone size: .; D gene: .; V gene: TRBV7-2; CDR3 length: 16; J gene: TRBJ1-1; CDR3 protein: CASSSLAGALGTEAFF; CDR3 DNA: TGTGCCAGCAGTAGCTTGGCGGGGGCTTTGGGCACTGAAGCTTTCTTT
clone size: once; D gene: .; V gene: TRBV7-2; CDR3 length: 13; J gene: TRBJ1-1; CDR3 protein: CASSLDMNTEAFF; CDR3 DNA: TGTGCCAGCAGCCTAGACATGAACACTGAAGCTTTCTTT
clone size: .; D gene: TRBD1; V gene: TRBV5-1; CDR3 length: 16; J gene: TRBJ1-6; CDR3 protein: CASRPGSTGNDSPLHF; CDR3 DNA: TGCGCCAGCCGGCCCGGATCGACAGGGAACGATTCACCCCTCCACTTT
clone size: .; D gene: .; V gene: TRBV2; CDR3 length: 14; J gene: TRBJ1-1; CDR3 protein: CASRRREGNTEAFF; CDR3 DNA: TGTGCCAGCAGGCGGAGGGAGGGGAACACTGAAGCTTTCTTT
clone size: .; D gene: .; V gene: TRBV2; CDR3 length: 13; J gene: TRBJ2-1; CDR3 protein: CASSVSAVNEQFF; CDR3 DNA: TGTGCCAGCAGTGTTTCGGCGGTCAATGAGCAGTTCTTC
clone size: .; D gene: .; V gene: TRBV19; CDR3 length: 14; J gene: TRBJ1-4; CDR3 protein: CASSFSAHNEKLFF; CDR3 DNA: TGTGCCAGTAGTTTCAGCGCACATAATGAAAAACTGTTTTTT
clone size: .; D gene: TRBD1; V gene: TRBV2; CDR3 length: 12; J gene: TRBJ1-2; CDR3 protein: CASSIQGAGYTF; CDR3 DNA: TGTGCCAGCAGTATACAGGGGGCTGGCTACACCTTC
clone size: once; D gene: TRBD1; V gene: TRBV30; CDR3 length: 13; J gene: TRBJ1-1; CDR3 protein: CAWSAQGAAEAFF; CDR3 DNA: TGTGCCTGGAGCGCCCAGGGGGCGGCTGAAGCTTTCTTT
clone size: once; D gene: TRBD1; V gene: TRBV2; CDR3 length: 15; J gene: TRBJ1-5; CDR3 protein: CASSPFDRGNQPQHF; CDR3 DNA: TGTGCCAGCAGTCCCTTTGACAGGGGCAATCAGCCCCAGCATTTT
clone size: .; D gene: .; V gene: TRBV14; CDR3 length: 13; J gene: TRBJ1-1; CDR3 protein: CASSLWGGTEAFF; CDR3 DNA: TGTGCCAGCAGCCTCTGGGGTGGCACTGAAGCTTTCTTT
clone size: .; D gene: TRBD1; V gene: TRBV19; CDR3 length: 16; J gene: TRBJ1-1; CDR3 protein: CASSNPGTGTGTEAFF; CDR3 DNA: TGTGCCAGTAGTAACCCCGGGACAGGGACCGGCACTGAAGCTTTCTTT
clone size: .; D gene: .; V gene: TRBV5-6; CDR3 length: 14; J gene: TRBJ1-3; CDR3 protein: CASSLWGKGNTIYF; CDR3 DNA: TGTGCCAGCAGCTTGTGGGGCAAAGGAAACACCATATATTTT
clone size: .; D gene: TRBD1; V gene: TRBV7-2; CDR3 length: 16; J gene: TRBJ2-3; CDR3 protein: CASSIPGQGWTDTQYF; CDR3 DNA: TGTGCCAGCAGCATCCCGGGACAGGGCTGGACAGATACGCAGTATTTT
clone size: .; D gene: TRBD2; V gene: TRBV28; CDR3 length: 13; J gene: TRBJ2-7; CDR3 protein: CASSISGAYEQYF; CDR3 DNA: TGTGCCAGCAGCATTAGCGGGGCCTACGAGCAGTACTTC
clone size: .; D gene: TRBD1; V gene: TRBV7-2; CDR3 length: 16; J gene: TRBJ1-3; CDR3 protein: CASSLDDRGLVNTIYF; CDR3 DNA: TGTGCCAGCAGCTTAGATGACAGGGGTTTGGTAAACACCATATATTTT
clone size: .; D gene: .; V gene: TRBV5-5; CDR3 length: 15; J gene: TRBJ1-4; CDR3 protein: CASSPREGGNEKLFF; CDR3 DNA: TGTGCCAGCAGCCCGAGGGAGGGGGGTAACGAAAAACTGTTTTTT
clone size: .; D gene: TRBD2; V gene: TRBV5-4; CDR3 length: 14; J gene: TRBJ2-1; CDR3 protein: CASSFERGYNEQFF; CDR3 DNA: TGTGCCAGCAGCTTTGAGCGGGGGTACAATGAGCAGTTCTTC
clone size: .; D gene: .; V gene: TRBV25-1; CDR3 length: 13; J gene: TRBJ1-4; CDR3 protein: CASSDLQGEKLFF; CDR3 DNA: TGTGCCAGCAGTGATTTACAGGGTGAAAAACTGTTTTTT
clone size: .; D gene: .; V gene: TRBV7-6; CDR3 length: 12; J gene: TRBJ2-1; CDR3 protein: CASSLGYNEQFF; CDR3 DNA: TGTGCCAGCAGCTTAGGTTACAATGAGCAGTTCTTC
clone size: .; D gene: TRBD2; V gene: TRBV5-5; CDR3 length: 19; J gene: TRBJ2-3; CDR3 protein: CASSLLTGTSGGARDTQYF; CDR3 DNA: TGTGCCAGCAGCCTATTAACCGGGACTAGCGGGGGGGCCCGAGATACGCAGTATTTT
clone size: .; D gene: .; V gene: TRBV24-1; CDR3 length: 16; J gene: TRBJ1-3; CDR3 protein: CATGSARGESGNTIYF; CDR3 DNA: TGTGCCACCGGATCCGCCAGGGGCGAATCTGGAAACACCATATATTTT
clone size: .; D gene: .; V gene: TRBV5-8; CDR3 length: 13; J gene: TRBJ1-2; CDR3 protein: CASSKRGSYGYTF; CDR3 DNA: TGTGCCAGCAGCAAGAGGGGAAGCTATGGCTACACCTTC
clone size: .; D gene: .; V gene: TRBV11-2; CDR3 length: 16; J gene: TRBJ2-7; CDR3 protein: CASSLLARTVPYEQYF; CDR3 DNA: TGTGCCAGCAGCTTATTGGCCCGGACAGTCCCCTACGAGCAGTACTTC
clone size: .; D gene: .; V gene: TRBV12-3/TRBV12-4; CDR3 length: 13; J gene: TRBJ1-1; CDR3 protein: CASSLGASAEAFF; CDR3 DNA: TGTGCCAGCAGTTTAGGTGCGAGTGCTGAAGCTTTCTTT
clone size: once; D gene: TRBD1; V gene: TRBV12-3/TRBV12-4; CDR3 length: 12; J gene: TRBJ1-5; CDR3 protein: CASRQGAQPQHF; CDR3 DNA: TGTGCCTCCAGACAGGGGGCCCAGCCCCAGCATTTT
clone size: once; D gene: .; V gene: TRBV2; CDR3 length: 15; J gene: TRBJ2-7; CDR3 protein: CASRRQVPSSYEQYF; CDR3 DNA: TGTGCCAGCAGGCGACAGGTCCCCTCCTCCTACGAGCAGTACTTC
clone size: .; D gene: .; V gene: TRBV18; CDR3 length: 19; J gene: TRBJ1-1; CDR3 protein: CASSPFQSYETDWGTEAFF; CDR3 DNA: TGTGCCAGCTCACCTTTTCAAAGTTACGAGACAGACTGGGGCACTGAAGCTTTCTTT
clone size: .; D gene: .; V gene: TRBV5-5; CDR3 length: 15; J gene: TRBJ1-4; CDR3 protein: CASSPGSATNEKLFF; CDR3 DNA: TGTGCCAGCAGTCCAGGGTCGGCGACTAATGAAAAACTGTTTTTT
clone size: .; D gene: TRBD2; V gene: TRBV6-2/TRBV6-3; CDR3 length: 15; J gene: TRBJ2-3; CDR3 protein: CASSYSLAGGDTQYF; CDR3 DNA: TGTGCCAGCAGTTACTCATTAGCGGGGGGAGATACGCAGTATTTT
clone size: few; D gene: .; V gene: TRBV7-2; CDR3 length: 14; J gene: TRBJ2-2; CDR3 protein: CASTPREATGELFF; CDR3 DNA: TGTGCCAGCACCCCCCGAGAGGCTACCGGGGAGCTGTTTTTT
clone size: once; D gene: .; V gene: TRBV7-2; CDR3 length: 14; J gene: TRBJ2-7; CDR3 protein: CASSLAGGQDEQYF; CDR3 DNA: TGTGCCAGCAGCTTAGCGGGGGGCCAGGACGAGCAGTACTTC
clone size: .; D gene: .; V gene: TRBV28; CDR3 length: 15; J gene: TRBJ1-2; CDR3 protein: CASSLWAGPNYGYTF; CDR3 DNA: TGTGCCAGCAGTTTATGGGCAGGGCCTAACTATGGCTACACCTTC
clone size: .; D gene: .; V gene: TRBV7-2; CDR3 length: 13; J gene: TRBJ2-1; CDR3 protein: CASSPRVDNEQFF; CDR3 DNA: TGTGCCAGCAGCCCCCGGGTGGACAATGAGCAGTTCTTC
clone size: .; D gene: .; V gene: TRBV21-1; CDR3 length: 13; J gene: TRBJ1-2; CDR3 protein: CASSNLQLYGYTF; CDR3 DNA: TGTGCCAGCAGCAATCTACAGCTCTATGGCTACACCTTC
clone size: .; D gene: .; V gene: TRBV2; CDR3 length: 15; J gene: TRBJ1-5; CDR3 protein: CASSPPGLSNQPQHF; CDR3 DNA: TGTGCCAGCAGCCCCCCGGGTCTTAGCAATCAGCCCCAGCATTTT
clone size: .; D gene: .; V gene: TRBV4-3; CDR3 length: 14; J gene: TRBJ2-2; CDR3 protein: CASSQEMNTGELFF; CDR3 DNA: TGCGCCAGCAGCCAAGAAATGAACACCGGGGAGCTGTTTTTT
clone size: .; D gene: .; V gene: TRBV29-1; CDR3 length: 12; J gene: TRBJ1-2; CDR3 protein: CSVDPDNYGYTF; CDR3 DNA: TGCAGCGTTGACCCCGATAACTATGGCTACACCTTC
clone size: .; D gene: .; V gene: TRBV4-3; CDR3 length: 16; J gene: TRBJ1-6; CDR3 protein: CASSQETGSQNSPLHF; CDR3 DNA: TGCGCCAGCAGCCAAGAAACTGGGAGTCAAAATTCACCCCTCCACTTT
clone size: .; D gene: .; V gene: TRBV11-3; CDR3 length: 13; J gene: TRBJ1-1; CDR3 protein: CASSLTGGTEAFF; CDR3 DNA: TGTGCCAGCAGCTTAACGGGTGGCACTGAAGCTTTCTTT
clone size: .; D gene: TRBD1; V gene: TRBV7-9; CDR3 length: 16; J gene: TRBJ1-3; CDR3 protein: CASTKIQGAEGNTIYF; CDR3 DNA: TGTGCCAGCACCAAAATTCAGGGGGCCGAGGGAAACACCATATATTTT
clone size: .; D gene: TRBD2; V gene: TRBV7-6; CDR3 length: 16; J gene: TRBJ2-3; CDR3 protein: CASSLNTGGSTDTQYF; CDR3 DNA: TGTGCCAGCAGCTTAAATACCGGGGGGAGCACAGATACGCAGTATTTT
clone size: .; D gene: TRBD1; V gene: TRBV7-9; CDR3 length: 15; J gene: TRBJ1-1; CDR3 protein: CASSPTGQVNTEAFF; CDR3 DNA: TGTGCCAGCAGCCCGACCGGACAGGTGAACACTGAAGCTTTCTTT
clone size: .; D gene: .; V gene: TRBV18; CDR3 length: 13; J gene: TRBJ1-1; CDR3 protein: CASSLAGTSEAFF; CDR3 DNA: TGTGCCAGCTCATTGGCAGGGACGAGTGAAGCTTTCTTT
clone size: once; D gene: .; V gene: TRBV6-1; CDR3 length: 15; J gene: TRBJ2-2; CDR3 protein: CASSEGRAPGRLLFF; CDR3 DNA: TGTGCCAGCAGTGAAGGCAGAGCGCCGGGGCGGTTGCTGTTTTTT
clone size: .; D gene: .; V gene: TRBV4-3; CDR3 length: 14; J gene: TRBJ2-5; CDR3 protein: CASSQAGYQETQYF; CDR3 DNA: TGCGCCAGCAGCCAAGCGGGGTACCAAGAGACCCAGTACTTC
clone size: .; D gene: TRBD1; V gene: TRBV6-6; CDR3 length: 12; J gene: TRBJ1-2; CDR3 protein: CASSPTGIGYTF; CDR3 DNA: TGTGCCAGCAGCCCGACAGGGATTGGCTACACCTTC